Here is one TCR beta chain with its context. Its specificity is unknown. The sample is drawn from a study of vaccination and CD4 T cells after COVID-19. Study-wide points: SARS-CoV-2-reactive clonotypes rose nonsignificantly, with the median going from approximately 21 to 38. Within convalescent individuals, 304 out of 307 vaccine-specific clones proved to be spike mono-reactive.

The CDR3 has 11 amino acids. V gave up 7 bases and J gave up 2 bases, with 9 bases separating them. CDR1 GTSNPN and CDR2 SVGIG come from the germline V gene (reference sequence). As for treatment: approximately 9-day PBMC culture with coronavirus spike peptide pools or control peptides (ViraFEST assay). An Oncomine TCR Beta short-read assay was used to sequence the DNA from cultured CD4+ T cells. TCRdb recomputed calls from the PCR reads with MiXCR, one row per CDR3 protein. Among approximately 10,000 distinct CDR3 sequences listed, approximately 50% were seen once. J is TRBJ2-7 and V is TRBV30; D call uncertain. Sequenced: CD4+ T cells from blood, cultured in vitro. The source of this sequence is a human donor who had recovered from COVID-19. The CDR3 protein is CAFSDTYEQYF. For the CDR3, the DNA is TGTGCCTTCAGTGATACCTACGAGCAGTACTTC.